This section outlines one TCR beta chain sequence together with its context. This sample was taken from a study of CD8+CD57+ T cells in acquired aplastic anemia. Across the whole study: Average DNA yield from sorted CD4+ and CD8+ cells was approximately 3 ug.

CD8+CD57+ cell expansion had been shown by flow cytometry in patients chosen for sequencing. Researchers used genomic DNA as the template to profile TCR beta VDJ and CDR3. TCRdb used MiXCR to reprocess the reads, holding one entry per CDR3 protein. This sample has about 160,000 distinct CDR3 sequences; over 55% occur once, and the top ten carry approximately 48%. This receptor was taken from a human donor with aplastic anemia. The source material was sorted CD4+, CD8+, or CD8+CD57+ T cells (not recorded which) from PBMCs.

The CDR3 protein is CSAPGSVWNDNEQFF. For the CDR3, the DNA is TGCAGTGCCCCAGGGTCTGTTTGGAACGACAATGAGCAGTTCTTC. The V call is TRBV20-1, the J call TRBJ2-1; possibly TRBD1 for D (5 bases). Germline assignment: CDR1 DFQATT and CDR2 SNEGSKA (reference sequence). The CDR3 contains 15 residues. Trimming took 6 bases from V and 5 from J, leaving 20 bases between them.